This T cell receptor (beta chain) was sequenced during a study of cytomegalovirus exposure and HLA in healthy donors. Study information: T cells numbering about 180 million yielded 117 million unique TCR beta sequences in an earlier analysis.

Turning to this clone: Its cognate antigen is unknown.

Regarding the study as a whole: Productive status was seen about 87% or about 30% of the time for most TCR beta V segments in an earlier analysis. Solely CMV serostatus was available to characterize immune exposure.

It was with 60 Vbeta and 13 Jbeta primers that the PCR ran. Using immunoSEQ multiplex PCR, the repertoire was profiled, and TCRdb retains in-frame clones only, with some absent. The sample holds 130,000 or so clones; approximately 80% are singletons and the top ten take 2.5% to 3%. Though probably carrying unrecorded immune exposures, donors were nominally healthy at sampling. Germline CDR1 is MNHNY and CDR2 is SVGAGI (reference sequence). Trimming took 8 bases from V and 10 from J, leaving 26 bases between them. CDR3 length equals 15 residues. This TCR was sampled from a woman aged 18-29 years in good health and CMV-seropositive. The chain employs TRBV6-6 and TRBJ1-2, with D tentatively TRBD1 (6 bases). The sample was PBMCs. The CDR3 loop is CASGQIGDKNLAYTF. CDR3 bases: TGTGCCAGCGGACAAATAGGGGACAAGAACCTGGCCTACACCTTC.